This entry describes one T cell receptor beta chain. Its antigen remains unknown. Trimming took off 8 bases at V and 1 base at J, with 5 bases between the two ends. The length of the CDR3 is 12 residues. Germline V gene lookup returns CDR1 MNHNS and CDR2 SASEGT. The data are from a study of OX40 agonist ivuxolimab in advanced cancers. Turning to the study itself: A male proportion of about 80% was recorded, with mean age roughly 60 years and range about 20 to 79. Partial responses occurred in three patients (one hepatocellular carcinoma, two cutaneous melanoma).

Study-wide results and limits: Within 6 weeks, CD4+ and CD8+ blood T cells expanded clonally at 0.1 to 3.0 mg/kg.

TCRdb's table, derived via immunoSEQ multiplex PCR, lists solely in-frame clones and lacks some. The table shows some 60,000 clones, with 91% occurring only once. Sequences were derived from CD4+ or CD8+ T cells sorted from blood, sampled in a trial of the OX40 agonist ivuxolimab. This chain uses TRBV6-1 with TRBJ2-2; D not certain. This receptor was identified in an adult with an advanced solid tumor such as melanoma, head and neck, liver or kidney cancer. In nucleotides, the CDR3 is TGTGCCAGCGCCGGGAACACCGGGGAGCTGTTTTTT. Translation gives CASAGNTGELFF.